This T cell receptor beta chain stems from a study of identical twins. Germline loops: CDR1 MGHRA, CDR2 YSYEKL. The CDR3 runs to 13 residues. Trimming removed 4 bases at V and 2 bases at J, with 3 bases between. TCRdb itself ran the 5' RACE reads through MiXCR, one entry per CDR3 protein. The sample includes about 290,000 distinct CDR3 sequences, 8% to 9.5% of them seen just once. This clonotype has a handful of counts. These sequences were also reported in another study, on yellow fever vaccine responses in identical twins.

This chain joins TRBV4-1 and TRBJ2-6; D uncertain. The source is a woman between 18 and 29 years old in good health. The sequenced sample was CD8+ T cells sorted from blood. In DNA form, the CDR3 reads TGCGCCAGCAGCCTTCCTGGGGCCAACGTCCTGACTTTC. This translates into CASSLPGANVLTF.